The 15 T cell receptor beta chains below were found in one sample sequenced in a study of T cells in Graves' hyperthyroidism and ophthalmopathy. RNA transcripts yielded amplified TCR beta CDR3 regions. HTBI primers were used for first-round RT-PCR of the TCR CDR3. TCRdb called the multiplex PCR reads again in MiXCR, with one record for every CDR3 protein. The sample records around 300,000 distinct CDR3 sequences, roughly 15% being singletons. The material sequenced was blood. All receptors derive from a woman in her forties with Graves' ophthalmopathy.

This clonotype was seen many times. The chain joins TRBV20-1 to TRBJ2-7; 8 nucleotides align to TRBD2. Germline CDR1 is DFQATT and CDR2 is SNEGSKA (reference sequence). The CDR3 is 13 amino acids. V was pared by 6 bases and J by 6 bases, with 10 bases of the junction left unmatched. The CDR3 sequence: CSAKPGGTSEQYF. In DNA form, the CDR3 reads TGCAGTGCCAAGCCGGGTGGGACTAGCGAGCAGTACTTC.

This clonotype has just a few counts. This sequence may be a read error, since a much larger clone differs from it by one base. The J gene is TRBJ1-1, the V gene TRBV12-3 or TRBV12-4, with unresolved D. CDR3 length: 14 amino acids. The DNA for the CDR3 is TGTGCCGGCAGTATAGGGATTTTGGACACTGAAGCTTTCTTT. Translated: CAGSIGILDTEAFF.

This clonotype has a count of ten or more. This chain connects TRBV5-1 to TRBJ1-2, with unresolved D. V lost 0 bases to trimming and J lost 1 base, with 7 bases between them. Germline values: CDR1 SGHRS, CDR2 YFSETQ. The CDR3 sequence is 14 residues long. CDR3 bases: TGCGCCAGCAGCTTGGTGGGGAGTAACTATGGCTACACCTTC. Translated: CASSLVGSNYGYTF. Using reference TRBV5-1 and TRBJ1-2 for the parts outside the CDR3, the full variable domain is KAGVTQTPRYLIKTRGQQVTLSCSPISGHRSVSWYQQTPGQGLQFLFEYFSETQRNKGNFPGRFSGRQFSNSRSEMNVSTLELGDSALYLCASSLVGSNYGYTFGSGTRLTVV.

This clonotype was seen at least ten times. This rearrangement joins TRBV20-1 to TRBJ1-1; D is ambiguous. This CDR3 has 11 amino acids. From germline, CDR1 is DFQATT and CDR2 SNEGSKA (reference sequence). Deletions cut 3 bases from V and 5 bases from J, with 7 bases between. The CDR3: CSASGETEAFF. The CDR3 DNA sequence: TGCAGTGCTAGTGGGGAGACTGAAGCTTTCTTT.

Comment on this clonotype: One end of the junction is discordant with germline, which a read error may explain. The V gene is TRBV20-1, the J gene TRBJ2-3; 8 bases map to TRBD2. Germline V lookup: CDR1 DFQATT, CDR2 SNEGSKA (reference sequence). The CDR3 covers 15 residues. The CDR3 loop is CSASSAGGLTYTQYF. The CDR3 DNA reads as TGCAGTGCTAGTTCCGCGGGAGGCCTCACATATACGCAGTATTTT.

The rearrangement links TRBV5-6 to TRBJ1-1, with TRBD1 as a possible D gene (6 bases). Germline lookup yields CDR1 SGHDT and CDR2 YYEEEE. Trimming left V 1 base short and J 11 bases short, with 12 bases between. CDR3 length: 12 residues. In DNA, the CDR3 is TGTGCCAGCAGCTTGAGGGGGGCCGGGGCTTTCTTT. Translating gives CASSLRGAGAFF.

This clonotype came up once. This may be a read error: a much more frequent sequence differs by one nucleotide. V is TRBV20-1 and J is TRBJ2-7; TRBD1 is a possible D gene (6 bases). The closer fit of TRBJ2-1 to the DNA end suggests the J call may be wrong. The CDR3 has 15 residues. Germline values: CDR1 DFQATT, CDR2 SNEGSKA (reference sequence). CDR3 in DNA: TGCAGTGCTCGCCCAAACAGGGCCCCTTCCTACGAGCAGTTCTTC. Translated: CSARPNRAPSYEQFF.

This clonotype was detected only a few times. One end of the junction does not line up with germline, which may come from a read error. The genes are TRBV7-9 and TRBJ2-7, with a tentative D call TRBD1 (7 bases). The length of the CDR3 is 16 residues. Germline lookup yields CDR1 SEHNR and CDR2 FQNEAQ (reference sequence). The CDR3 DNA reads TGCGCCAGCAGCCGAGGACCGGAGACAGGGACTTACGAGCAGTACTTC. This sequence encodes CASSRGPETGTYEQYF. Together with reference TRBV7-9 and TRBJ2-7, the CDR3 gives the full variable domain: DTGVSQNPRHKITKRGQNVTFRCDPISEHNRLYWYRQTLGQGPEFLTYFQNEAQLEKSRLLSDRFSAERPKGSFSTLEIQRTEQGDSAMYLCASSRGPETGTYEQYFGPGTRLTVT.

This clonotype was seen ten or more times. CDR3 sequence (DNA): TGTGCCAGCAGCTTAGAAGGTCCCGAGTGGCCCCAGCATTTT. Its protein is CASSLEGPEWPQHF. This chain connects TRBV11-2 to TRBJ1-5; D is uncertain. CDR1 SGHAT and CDR2 FQNNGV come from the germline V gene. This CDR3 is 14 amino acids long. Trimming removed 0 bases from V and 9 bases from J, with 12 bases in between.

This clonotype was picked up many times. The chain links TRBV28 to TRBJ1-1, with 11 bases lining up with TRBD1. This CDR3 is built from 14 residues. V shed 4 bases, J shed 4 bases, and the junction held 2 bases outside the gene matches. Germline lookup yields CDR1 MDHEN and CDR2 SYDVKM. The CDR3 protein is CASSYGTGGTEAFF. As DNA, the CDR3 is TGTGCCAGCAGTTATGGGACAGGGGGCACTGAAGCTTTCTTT.

A single count supports this clonotype. The V gene is TRBV20-1, the J gene TRBJ2-7; D possibly corresponds to TRBD1 (6 bases). Trimming shortened V by 1 base and J by 2 bases, and 15 bases separated the two germline ends. CDR3 length equals 15 residues. CDR1 and CDR2 (germline): DFQATT, SNEGSKA (reference sequence). The CDR3: CSARGPRDRTYEQYF. The CDR3 DNA reads as TGCAGTGCTAGAGGTCCAAGAGACAGGACCTACGAGCAGTACTTC.

This rearrangement joins TRBV30 to TRBJ2-3; D gene unclear. The CDR3 runs to 15 residues. CDR1 is GTSNPN, CDR2 SVGIG, per germline (reference sequence). Trimming stripped 4 bases from V and 0 bases from J, with 14 bases between. This CDR3 is CAWISSSDSTDTQYF. CDR3 in DNA: TGTGCCTGGATTTCTTCTTCGGACAGCACAGATACGCAGTATTTT.

The gene calls are TRBV28 and TRBJ2-7; TRBD2 agrees at 10 bases. CDR1 is MDHEN and CDR2 is SYDVKM in the germline V gene. V was clipped by 1 base and J by 2 bases; unmatched bases: 8. This CDR3 spans 17 amino acids. This CDR3 is CASSLSSSGGPAYEQYF. As DNA, the CDR3 is TGTGCCAGCAGTTTATCGTCTAGCGGGGGCCCTGCCTACGAGCAGTACTTC. Filled out from reference TRBV28 and TRBJ2-7, the complete variable domain reads DVKVTQSSRYLVKRTGEKVFLECVQDMDHENMFWYRQDPGLGLRLIYFSYDVKMKEKGDIPEGYSVSREKKERFSLILESASTNQTSMYLCASSLSSSGGPAYEQYFGPGTRLTVT.

This clonotype was counted many times. The chain combines TRBV27 with TRBJ2-3; D may be TRBD1 (6 bases). This CDR3 region has 14 residues. Trimming shortened V by 3 bases and J by 2 bases, and 9 bases separated the two germline ends. Germline V gene lookup returns CDR1 MNHEY and CDR2 SMNVEV (reference sequence). Here the CDR3 DNA reads TGTGCCAGCAGTTTTGGACAGAACACAGATACGCAGTATTTT. Translated: CASSFGQNTDTQYF.

This clonotype has only a few counts. The genes are TRBV20-1 and TRBJ2-7; 11 nucleotides align to TRBD2. With 7 bases clipped from V and 1 base from J, the junction kept 6 bases outside the gene matches. The CDR3 extends over 14 amino acids. Germline values: CDR1 DFQATT, CDR2 SNEGSKA (reference sequence). The CDR3 DNA is TGCAGTGGGGTAGCGGGGGGGGGGTCCTACGAGCAGTACTTC. The encoded protein is CSGVAGGGSYEQYF.